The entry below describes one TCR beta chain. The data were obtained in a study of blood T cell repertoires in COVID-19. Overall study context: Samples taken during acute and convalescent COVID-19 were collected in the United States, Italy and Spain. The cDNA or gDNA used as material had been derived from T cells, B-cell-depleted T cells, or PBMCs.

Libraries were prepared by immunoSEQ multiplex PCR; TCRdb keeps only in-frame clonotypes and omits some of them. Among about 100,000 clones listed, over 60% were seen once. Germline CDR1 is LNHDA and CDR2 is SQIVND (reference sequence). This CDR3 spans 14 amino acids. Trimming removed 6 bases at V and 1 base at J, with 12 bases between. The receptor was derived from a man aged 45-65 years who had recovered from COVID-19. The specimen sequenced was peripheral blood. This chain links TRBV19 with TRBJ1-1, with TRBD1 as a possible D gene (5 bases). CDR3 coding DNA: TGTGCCAGTAGGGTCCGGGGGGGGAACACTGAAGCTTTCTTT. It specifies CASRVRGGNTEAFF. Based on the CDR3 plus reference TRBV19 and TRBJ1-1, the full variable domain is DGGITQSPKYLFRKEGQNVTLSCEQNLNHDAMYWYRQDPGQGLRLIYYSQIVNDFQKGDIAEGYSVSREKKESFPLTVTSAQKNPTAFYLCASRVRGGNTEAFFGQGTRLTVV.